The 23 T cell receptor beta chains below come from one sample, sequenced in a study of CD8 T cells in ankylosing spondylitis. Study-wide points: Apparently characteristic of ankylosing spondylitis blood was a TCR beta motif (eight highly homologous variants).

TCRdb used MiXCR to reprocess the 5' RACE reads, holding one entry per CDR3 protein. The sample carries more than 300,000 distinct CDR3 sequences, around 7.6% recorded once. For these TCRs, the target antigens are not known. Sequencing was done on a sample of blood, either unsorted or a sorted T cell fraction (not recorded which). All receptors come from a male donor with ankylosing spondylitis.

The J gene is TRBJ1-4, the V gene TRBV12-3 or TRBV12-4; D gene unclear. This CDR3 region has 15 residues. V lost 1 base and J 6 bases, leaving 12 bases between the germline ends. DNA of the CDR3: TGTGCCAGCAGTTTAGGAACACTACCGCATGAAAAACTGTTTTTT. The encoded protein is CASSLGTLPHEKLFF.

A few counts support this clonotype. The chain joins TRBV7-3 to TRBJ2-6; D gene uncertain. This CDR3 is built from 17 residues. The V end lost 4 bases, the J end lost 8 bases, and 21 bases lay between the germline ends. Germline loops: CDR1 SGHTA, CDR2 FQGTGA. The CDR3 loop reads CASSSVTTRLGPNVLTF. The CDR3 DNA is TGTGCCAGCAGCTCGGTAACAACGCGGCTAGGGCCCAACGTCCTGACTTTC. The entire variable domain, with the rest obtained from reference TRBV7-3 and TRBJ2-6, is as follows: GAGVSQTPSNKVTEKGKYVELRCDPISGHTALYWYRQSLGQGPEFLIYFQGTGAADDSGLPNDRFFAVRPEGSVSTLKIQRTERGDSAVYLCASSSVTTRLGPNVLTFGAGSRLTVL.

This clonotype was recorded a few times. This chain uses TRBV20-1 with TRBJ2-1, with D maybe TRBD2 (6 bases). Trimming pared 0 bases from V and 2 bases from J, leaving 11 bases between. Per the germline V gene, CDR1 is DFQATT and CDR2 is SNEGSKA (reference sequence). CDR3 length: 15 amino acids. The CDR3 nucleotides read TGCAGTGCTAGAGATCCTAGCGCTGCCTACAATGAGCAGTTCTTC. This encodes CSARDPSAAYNEQFF.

This clonotype was counted between two and nine times. CDR3 loop: CASSSSGTSGHYEQYF. The CDR3 DNA sequence: TGCGCCAGCAGCTCGTCCGGGACAAGTGGGCACTACGAGCAGTACTTC. This sequence joins TRBV4-3 and TRBJ2-7, with TRBD1 as a possible D gene (6 bases). Trimming removed 5 bases at V and 3 bases at J, with 20 bases between. The germline gives CDR1 LGHNA, CDR2 YSLEER. This CDR3 contains 16 residues.

This clonotype has more than one count but fewer than ten. The CDR3 bases are TGTGCCAGCAGCCAAGCGGGAGGGCATGAGCAGTTCTTC. Protein: CASSQAGGHEQFF. This sequence joins TRBV4-2 and TRBJ2-1, with TRBD2 identical over 8 bases. The junction had 1 base not matched to a gene; V was cut back by 1 base and J by 8 bases. CDR3 length: 13 amino acids. Germline assignment: CDR1 LGHNA and CDR2 YNFKEQ.

The chain recombines TRBV9 with TRBJ2-7, with D uncertain. The V gene lost 0 bases and the J gene lost 7 bases, with 17 bases spanning the gap. Germline CDR1 SGDLS, CDR2 YYNGEE. The CDR3 is made up of 15 amino acids. CDR3 DNA sequence: TGTGCCAGCAGCGTAGCCCCCGTACCCTCTAGTGAGCAGTACTTC. Protein sequence: CASSVAPVPSSEQYF.

This clonotype was detected ten times or more. The rearrangement uses TRBV7-8 and TRBJ2-7; D perhaps matches TRBD1 (6 bases). Germline V lookup: CDR1 SGHVS, CDR2 FQNEAQ. The V end lost 4 bases, the J end lost 1 base, and 11 bases lay between the germline ends. The CDR3 runs 14 residues. The CDR3, as DNA: TGTGCCAGCAGCTACCCTACAGGGTCCTACGAGCAGTACTTC. Its protein product is CASSYPTGSYEQYF.

The rearrangement links TRBV9 to TRBJ1-1; no clear D gene. The CDR3 contains 14 residues. V lost 7 bases to trimming and J lost 0 bases, with 13 bases between them. CDR1 and CDR2 from the germline V gene are SGDLS and YYNGEE. CDR3 coding DNA: TGTGCCAGCGGGCGGGTGGCTATGAACACTGAAGCTTTCTTT. Its protein product is CASGRVAMNTEAFF.

This clonotype was seen repeatedly, ten times or more. The chain couples TRBV18 to TRBJ2-7; 12 bases fit TRBD1. The germline gives CDR1 KGHSH, CDR2 LQKENI. V lost 2 bases, J lost 6 bases, and 5 bases stayed unmatched. The CDR3 covers 15 residues. The CDR3 region has the DNA TGTGCCAGCTCACCAACCGGGACAGGGGGCGGCGAGCAGTACTTC. Amino acid sequence: CASSPTGTGGGEQYF.

This clonotype has only a few counts. The V gene is TRBV3-1, the J gene TRBJ2-7; 8 bases are a match to TRBD2. Germline CDR1 LGHDT, CDR2 YNNKEL (reference sequence). This CDR3 has 14 amino acids. Trimming took 4 bases from V and 6 from J; bases not matched to a gene: 8. This CDR3 reads CASSRPGLVSEQYF. The CDR3 DNA reads TGTGCCAGCAGCCGGCCGGGACTAGTATCCGAGCAGTACTTC.

This clonotype was recorded many times. This chain joins TRBV6-5 and TRBJ1-2; D is unclear. Trimming shortened V by 1 base and J by 2 bases, and 8 bases separated the two germline ends. This CDR3 contains 14 residues. Germline V gives CDR1 MNHEY, CDR2 SVGAGI. The CDR3 nucleotides read TGTGCCAGCAGTTACTTTCGGAGGAACTATGGCTACACCTTC. Its translation: CASSYFRRNYGYTF.

This clonotype was counted only a few times. This chain connects TRBV28 to TRBJ1-4; a weak D match, TRBD1 (5 bases). The CDR3 is 16 amino acids. Germline V gene lookup returns CDR1 MDHEN and CDR2 SYDVKM. V lost 2 bases and J lost 7, with 17 bases in between. The CDR3 protein is CASSLGLPRGGEKLFF. The CDR3 DNA reads TGTGCCAGCAGTTTAGGCCTCCCGAGGGGCGGTGAAAAACTGTTTTTT.

This clonotype was recorded at least ten times. This chain connects TRBV11-3 to TRBJ2-7; TRBD1 matches 8 bases. Germline V gene lookup returns CDR1 SGHNT and CDR2 YENEEA. CDR3 length: 14 amino acids. V shed 11 bases, J shed 1 base, and the junction held 10 bases outside the gene matches. The chain's CDR3 is CASTIGDRSYEQYF. In DNA, the CDR3 is TGTGCCTCGACTATCGGGGACAGGTCCTACGAGCAGTACTTC.

This clonotype has a count of ten or more. The chain combines TRBV3-1 with TRBJ2-2; tentatively, D is TRBD1 (5 bases). V was shortened by 6 bases and J by 0 bases, with 8 bases between the two germline ends. From germline, CDR1 is LGHDT and CDR2 YNNKEL (reference sequence). The length of the CDR3 is 14 residues. CDR3 loop: CASRHRTNTGELFF. CDR3 nucleotide sequence: TGTGCCAGCAGGCACAGGACGAACACCGGGGAGCTGTTTTTT.

The chain is built from TRBV4-2 and TRBJ2-1, with 7 bases lining up with TRBD2. CDR1 and CDR2 from the germline V gene are LGHNA and YNFKEQ. This CDR3 has 17 amino acids. Trimming removed 3 bases from V and 3 bases from J; junction bases left unmatched: 11. The CDR3 nucleotides are TGTGCCAGCAGCCAGGGACTTGCGGGAGAACTCTACAATGAGCAGTTCTTC. Its protein is CASSQGLAGELYNEQFF.

This clonotype was seen only a few times. The chain employs TRBV9 and TRBJ2-3; 11 nucleotides line up with TRBD2. Germline V lookup: CDR1 SGDLS, CDR2 YYNGEE. CDR3 size: 15 residues. After removal of 2 bases from V and 3 bases from J, the junction contained 2 bases not matched to a gene. The CDR3 sequence: CASSVIAGGTDTQYF. The CDR3 DNA reads TGTGCCAGCAGCGTCATAGCGGGAGGGACAGATACGCAGTATTTT.

This clonotype has a handful of counts. The CDR3 loop is CASSLRPGGRGYEQFF. In nucleotides, the CDR3 is TGTGCCAGCAGCTTAAGACCCGGAGGCAGGGGTTATGAGCAGTTCTTC. This chain joins TRBV7-3 and TRBJ2-1, with D possibly being TRBD1 (6 bases). The germline CDR1 and CDR2 sequences are SGHTA and FQGTGA. V was trimmed by 1 base and J by 8 bases, leaving 18 bases between them. The length of the CDR3 is 16 residues. Complete variable domain (other parts from reference TRBV7-3 and TRBJ2-1): GAGVSQTPSNKVTEKGKYVELRCDPISGHTALYWYRQSLGQGPEFLIYFQGTGAADDSGLPNDRFFAVRPEGSVSTLKIQRTERGDSAVYLCASSLRPGGRGYEQFFGPGTRLTVL.

This clonotype was observed at least ten times. The J gene is TRBJ2-3, the V gene TRBV11-2; 7 bases fit TRBD1. The CDR3 is made up of 16 amino acids. The V segment lost 3 bases and the J segment 0 bases; nucleotides outside the gene matches: 6. In germline, CDR1 is SGHAT, CDR2 FQNNGV. Here the CDR3 reads CASSFLGGVSTDTQYF. The CDR3 region has the DNA TGTGCCAGCAGCTTCTTAGGGGGCGTTAGCACAGATACGCAGTATTTT. The variable domain in full, with the rest retrieved from reference TRBV11-2 and TRBJ2-3, is EAGVAQSPRYKIIEKRQSVAFWCNPISGHATLYWYQQILGQGPKLLIQFQNNGVVDDSQLPKDRFSAERLKGVDSTLKIQPAKLEDSAVYLCASSFLGGVSTDTQYFGPGTRLTVL.

There are a few counts of this clonotype. The genes are TRBV7-8 and TRBJ2-1; TRBD2 aligns across 10 bases. The length of the CDR3 is 16 residues. Germline-derived CDR1 and CDR2 are SGHVS and FQNEAQ. The ends lost 4 bases at V and 1 base at J; junction bases unmatched: 4. The CDR3 nucleotides read TGTGCCAGCAGCTCCGGGACTAGCGAGTCCTACAATGAGCAGTTCTTC. The encoded protein is CASSSGTSESYNEQFF.

The rearrangement uses TRBV29-1 and TRBJ2-5, with D tentatively TRBD1 (5 bases). V gave up 7 bases and J gave up 5 bases, with 20 bases separating them. The CDR3 contains 14 residues. Per germline, CDR1 SQVTM and CDR2 ANQGSEA. This CDR3 is CSANGWQGGETQYF. The CDR3 coding sequence is TGCAGCGCCAACGGATGGCAGGGTGGGGAGACCCAGTACTTC.

At least ten counts were recorded for this clonotype. The genes are TRBV29-1 and TRBJ2-2; weak D call: TRBD2 (5 bases). CDR1 and CDR2 from the germline V gene are SQVTM and ANQGSEA. This CDR3 is 15 amino acids long. V was clipped by 0 bases and J by 6 bases, with 14 bases between them. The chain's CDR3 is CSVEDYGVTAGELFF. The DNA for the CDR3 is TGCAGCGTTGAAGATTACGGGGTGACGGCCGGGGAGCTGTTTTTT.

The chain carries TRBV5-1 and TRBJ2-7, with 8 bases lining up with TRBD1. The CDR3 has 14 amino acids. J lost 2 bases, V lost 3 bases, and 4 bases had no gene match. Per the germline V gene, CDR1 is SGHRS and CDR2 is YFSETQ. CDR3 DNA: TGCGCCAGCAGCTGGGGACAGGCTACCTACGAGCAGTACTTC. Translation gives CASSWGQATYEQYF.

A few counts support this clonotype. The chain links TRBV28 to TRBJ2-5; possibly TRBD1 for D (6 bases). V was clipped by 8 bases and J by 0 bases, with 13 bases between them. There are 14 residues in the CDR3. CDR1 MDHEN and CDR2 SYDVKM come from the germline V gene. The CDR3, as DNA: TGTGCCAGCTACCGGACAGCGTACCAAGAGACCCAGTACTTC. Its translation: CASYRTAYQETQYF.